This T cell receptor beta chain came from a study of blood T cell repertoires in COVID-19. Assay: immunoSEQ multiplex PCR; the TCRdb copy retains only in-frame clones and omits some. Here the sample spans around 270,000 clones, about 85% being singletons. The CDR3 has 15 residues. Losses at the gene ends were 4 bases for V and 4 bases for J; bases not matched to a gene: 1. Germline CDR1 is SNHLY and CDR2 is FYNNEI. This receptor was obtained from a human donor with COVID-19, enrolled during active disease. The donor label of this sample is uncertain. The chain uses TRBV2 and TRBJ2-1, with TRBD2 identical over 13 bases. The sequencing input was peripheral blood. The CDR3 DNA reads TGTGCCAGCAGTGGGACTAGCGGGAGATACAATGAGCAGTTCTTC. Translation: CASSGTSGRYNEQFF. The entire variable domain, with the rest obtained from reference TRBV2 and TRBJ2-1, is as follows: EPEVTQTPSHQVTQMGQEVILRCVPISNHLYFYWYRQILGQKVEFLVSFYNNEISEKSEIFDDQFSVERPDGSNFTLKIRSTKLEDSAMYFCASSGTSGRYNEQFFGPGTRLTVL.